This TCR beta chain derives from a study of OX40 agonist ivuxolimab in advanced cancers. In germline, CDR1 is SGHRS, CDR2 YFSETQ. The CDR3 contains 14 residues. V lost 4 bases and J 5 bases, leaving 15 bases between the germline ends. Clones were sequenced by immunoSEQ multiplex PCR, and TCRdb holds only the in-frame ones, with some missing. The sample has tens of thousands of clones, roughly 90% seen once. The chain has TRBV5-1 and TRBJ1-1, with TRBD1 as a possible D gene (5 bases). The TCR was taken from an adult with an advanced solid tumor such as melanoma, head and neck, liver or kidney cancer. Specimen: CD4+ or CD8+ T cells sorted from blood, collected in a trial of the OX40 agonist ivuxolimab. CDR3 in DNA: TGCGCCAGCAGCAACGGGGCGCTGAGGACTGAAGCTTTCTTT. It is translated as CASSNGALRTEAFF.